This T cell receptor beta chain was recorded in a study of cytomegalovirus exposure and HLA in healthy donors. Study results and caveats: Accounts indicate the classifier identified cytomegalovirus status with strong specificity and sensitivity.

Only in-frame clones appear in the TCRdb table, and some are missing; sequencing was by immunoSEQ multiplex PCR. The profile shows over 250,000 clones, around 90% of them singletons. On this clone: Antigen unknown.

The CDR3 consists of 14 residues. After removal of 6 bases from V and 2 bases from J, the junction contained 4 bases not matched to a gene. CDR1 and CDR2 from the germline V gene are SNHLY and FYNNEI. The clonotype comes from a woman aged 30 to 39 in good health and CMV-seropositive. The chain has TRBV2 and TRBJ2-5, with 9 bases fitting TRBD1. The sample consisted of PBMCs. As DNA, the CDR3 is TGTGCCAGCAGACCGGACAGGGGTCAAGAGACCCAGTACTTC. Translating gives CASRPDRGQETQYF.